Below, 15 T cell receptor beta chains from the same sample are listed, as sequenced in a study of OX40 agonist ivuxolimab in advanced cancers. Profiled with immunoSEQ multiplex PCR; TCRdb holds only in-frame clones, not every one. The table shows about 65,000 clones, with roughly 87% occurring only once. This material consisted of CD4+ or CD8+ T cells sorted from blood, taken in a trial of the OX40 agonist ivuxolimab. These receptor sequences come from an adult with an advanced solid tumor such as melanoma, head and neck, liver or kidney cancer.

The gene calls are TRBV27 and TRBJ1-1; D gene ambiguous. The CDR3 covers 14 residues. The germline gives CDR1 MNHEY, CDR2 SMNVEV (reference sequence). The V end was cut by 5 bases, the J end by 1 base, with 11 bases between. CDR3 DNA: TGTGCCAGCAGTATCACTTCAGGGAACACTGAAGCTTTCTTT. Its protein is CASSITSGNTEAFF.

The rearrangement uses TRBV5-4 and TRBJ2-1, with D perhaps given as TRBD1 or TRBD2 (6 bases each). V was trimmed by 0 bases and J by 8 bases, leaving 21 bases between them. The germline gives CDR1 SGHNT, CDR2 YYREEE (reference sequence). This CDR3 is built from 17 residues. DNA of the CDR3: TGTGCCAGCAGCTTGGCACGCCTCGGGGGCCAGGGACATGAGCAGTTCTTC. Amino acids: CASSLARLGGQGHEQFF. The full variable domain, with the rest looked up from reference TRBV5-4 and TRBJ2-1, is ETGVTQSPTHLIKTRGQQVTLRCSSQSGHNTVSWYQQALGQGPQFIFQYYREEENGRGNFPPRFSGLQFPNYSSELNVNALELDDSALYLCASSLARLGGQGHEQFFGPGTRLTVL.

This clone came up once. The V and J genes are TRBV6-5 and TRBJ1-5; no firm D call. CDR3 length: 13 amino acids. CDR1 and CDR2 from the germline V gene are MNHEY and SVGAGI. V lost 0 bases and J lost 9, with 9 bases in between. The CDR3 region has the DNA TGTGCCAGCAGTTACTCCCGGTCCCTGCCCCAGCATTTT. Its translation: CASSYSRSLPQHF.

The chain employs TRBV7-2 and TRBJ2-7; no definite D call. The CDR3 loop spans 13 amino acids. Germline V gene lookup returns CDR1 SGHTA and CDR2 FQGNSA. Trimming took 4 bases from V and 4 from J, leaving 11 bases between them. CDR3 coding DNA: TGTGCCAGCAGCTCCCGCCTGGGGTACGAGCAGTACTTC. Its protein product is CASSSRLGYEQYF.

This rearrangement joins TRBV7-2 to TRBJ1-5; 7 bases are a match to TRBD1. Germline CDR1 SGHTA, CDR2 FQGNSA. V trimming: 5 bases; J trimming: 7 bases; junction bases outside the gene matches: 11. This CDR3 is built from 15 residues. The CDR3 DNA reads as TGTGCCAGCAGCCCGAGACAGGGAGTAGGGCAGCCCCAGCATTTT. It codes for CASSPRQGVGQPQHF.

CDR3 nucleotide sequence: TGTGCCAGCAGCCTAAAACTTACAGGGGCTGAAGCTTTCTTT. Protein product: CASSLKLTGAEAFF. The chain carries TRBV11-1 and TRBJ1-1; TRBD1 matches at 7 bases. The CDR3 consists of 14 residues. V trimming: 5 bases; J trimming: 6 bases; junction bases outside the gene matches: 9. The germline V gene has CDR1 SGHAT and CDR2 FQDESV (reference sequence). The entire variable domain, with the rest obtained from reference TRBV11-1 and TRBJ1-1, is as follows: EAEVAQSPRYKITEKSQAVAFWCDPISGHATLYWYRQILGQGPELLVQFQDESVVDDSQLPKDRFSAERLKGVDSTLKIQPAELGDSAMYLCASSLKLTGAEAFFGQGTRLTVV.

This clone turned up a few times. V is TRBV7-9 and J is TRBJ2-7; no reliable D call. V was shortened by 1 base and J by 2 bases, with 12 bases between the two germline ends. The germline CDR1 and CDR2 sequences are SEHNR and FQNEAQ (reference sequence). CDR3 size: 15 residues. The CDR3 DNA reads TGTGCCAGCAGCTTAGGCCAGAACCCCACCTACGAGCAGTACTTC. Encoded protein: CASSLGQNPTYEQYF.

V usage is TRBV10-1 and J usage is TRBJ2-3; TRBD1 matches 7 bases. The CDR3 extends over 14 amino acids. Germline-derived CDR1 and CDR2 are WNHNN and SYGVQD (reference sequence). The J segment lost 7 bases and the V segment lost 2 bases, leaving 6 bases of the junction unmatched. CDR3 sequence reads: CASSEAQGLNTQYF. The CDR3 nucleotides read TGCGCCAGCAGTGAGGCACAGGGGCTAAATACGCAGTATTTT.

The chain is built from TRBV11-2 and TRBJ2-2; no clear D gene. The V gene's germline CDR1 is SGHAT and CDR2 FQNNGV. The CDR3 totals 11 residues. Trimming cost V 8 bases and J 7 bases, with 8 bases left between them. Written as DNA, the CDR3 is TGTGCCAGCCTGGCCGGCGGGGAGCTGTTTTTT. It codes for CASLAGGELFF.

The CDR3 loop reads CASSPAGTSTDTQYF. In DNA, the CDR3 is TGTGCCAGCTCCCCAGCGGGGACTAGCACAGATACGCAGTATTTT. This chain joins TRBV18 and TRBJ2-3; 7 positions match TRBD2. The ends lost 6 bases at V and 0 bases at J; junction bases unmatched: 6. Per the germline V gene, CDR1 is KGHSH and CDR2 is LQKENI. This CDR3 is built from 15 residues.

This clone was observed once. This chain uses TRBV6-1 with TRBJ2-7, with 10 bases fitting TRBD1. CDR3 length: 14 amino acids. The V segment lost 5 bases and the J segment 3 bases; nucleotides outside the gene matches: 4. Germline V gene sequence: CDR1 MNHNS, CDR2 SASEGT. CDR3: CASSPRDRGYEQYF. The CDR3 DNA follows: TGTGCCAGCAGTCCCCGGGACAGGGGCTACGAGCAGTACTTC.

This clone came up once. The chain links TRBV5-1 to TRBJ2-7, with D perhaps given as TRBD1 or TRBD2 (5 bases each). V shed 0 bases and J shed 2 bases, with 9 bases lying between them. Germline CDR1 SGHRS, CDR2 YFSETQ. CDR3 size: 14 residues. The CDR3 region has the DNA TGCGCCAGCAGCTTGGCCCCGGGACCCTACGAGCAGTACTTC. Its translation is CASSLAPGPYEQYF.

J is TRBJ1-1 and V is TRBV27; D perhaps matches TRBD1 (5 bases). Germline-derived CDR1 and CDR2 are MNHEY and SMNVEV (reference sequence). Trimming took off 4 bases at V and 0 bases at J, with 15 bases between the two ends. This CDR3 comprises 16 residues. The CDR3 DNA follows: TGTGCCAGCAGTTCCCCTCCGACAGCCATGAACACTGAAGCTTTCTTT. Protein sequence: CASSSPPTAMNTEAFF.

V gene TRBV5-4 combines with J gene TRBJ2-3, with D perhaps matching TRBD1 (6 bases). Per germline, CDR1 SGHNT and CDR2 YYREEE (reference sequence). The CDR3 covers 17 residues. V lost 0 bases and J lost 2, with 16 bases in between. CDR3 DNA sequence: TGTGCCAGCAGCTTGGGGCTCGGGACAAGGCCCACAGATACGCAGTATTTT. It yields the protein CASSLGLGTRPTDTQYF.

This rearrangement joins TRBV4-1 to TRBJ2-5; no clear D. This CDR3 has 13 amino acids. Germline loops: CDR1 MGHRA, CDR2 YSYEKL. V was shortened by 4 bases and J by 1 base, with 7 bases between the two germline ends. The CDR3 DNA is TGCGCCAGCAGCCGGCTTAGCCAAGAGACCCAGTACTTC. This translates into CASSRLSQETQYF.